This note documents a single T cell receptor (beta chain) sequence. TCRdb's table, derived via immunoSEQ multiplex PCR, lists solely in-frame clones and lacks some. The table has roughly 250,000 clones, roughly 87% seen once. Trimming removed 0 bases from V and 5 bases from J; junction bases left unmatched: 5. The CDR3 length is 16 residues. Germline V lookup: CDR1 MGHRA, CDR2 YSYEKL. The data are from a study of blood T cell repertoires in COVID-19. The TCR comes from a man between 60 and 75 years old who had recovered from COVID-19. This sequence joins TRBV4-1 and TRBJ1-4; 8 positions match TRBD1. What was sequenced was peripheral blood. Here the CDR3 reads CASSQEGTGWNEKLFF. In DNA form, the CDR3 reads TGCGCCAGCAGCCAAGAGGGGACAGGATGGAATGAAAAACTGTTTTTT.